This entry features one T cell receptor beta chain sequence. The antigen remains undetermined. The assay was immunoSEQ multiplex PCR, and TCRdb's table has in-frame clones only and misses some. The sample records over 150,000 clones, roughly 90% being singletons. From the 120-subject validation cohort, which was separate from the roughly 690-subject first cohort, the donors were drawn. The sample belongs to a study of cytomegalovirus exposure and HLA in healthy donors. Findings and limits, study-wide: In vitro work confirmed that a few CMV-associated chains recognize CMV antigens.

The V end was cut by 4 bases, the J end by 4 bases, with 16 bases between. In germline, CDR1 is MNHEY, CDR2 SMNVEV (reference sequence). The CDR3 runs 16 residues. The genes are TRBV27 and TRBJ2-2; perhaps D is TRBD1 or TRBD2 (7 bases each). The clonotype originates from a woman in her thirties in good health and CMV-seronegative. Sequencing was performed on PBMCs. The CDR3 DNA is TGTGCCAGCAGTTCGGGGAGGGGGCCGGGCACCGGGGAGCTGTTTTTT. It encodes CASSSGRGPGTGELFF.